This paragraph covers one T cell receptor (beta chain) sequence. Between the trimmed V and J ends, which lost 6 bases and 3 bases, there was a span of 9 bases. The CDR3 length is 12 residues. Per germline, CDR1 MNHNS and CDR2 SASEGT. The record originates from a study of blood T cells in healthy people across ages. The authors ran a second PCR of about 7 to 11 cycles using a sample-barcoded 5' primer and a J-beta primer mix. TCRdb re-analysed the 5' RACE reads in MiXCR, keeping a single row per CDR3 protein. The table has approximately 900,000 distinct CDR3 sequences, under 50% seen once. The sequenced sample consisted of blood. The chain uses TRBV6-1 and TRBJ2-7, with D possibly being TRBD2 (6 bases). The TCR sequence derives from a man in his thirties or forties in good health. The CDR3 region is CASRGLNYEQYF. In DNA form, the CDR3 reads TGTGCCAGCAGGGGACTGAACTACGAGCAGTACTTC.